The 21 T cell receptor beta chains in this list originate from one sample, sequenced in a study of response to subunit inactivated influenza vaccine. TCRdb reprocessed the RT-PCR reads with MiXCR, giving one entry per CDR3 protein. The sample lists about 480,000 distinct CDR3 sequences; over 25% were seen once. Sequenced material: CD4+ T cells sorted from PBMCs, taken more than 4 days after vaccination. The receptor source for this set is a man aged 50 to 59 who received an inactivated influenza vaccine.

Only a few counts were recorded for this clonotype. This chain connects TRBV5-1 to TRBJ2-5; no firm D call. The germline V and J ends were trimmed by 5 bases and 5 bases, with 16 bases remaining between them. Germline lookup yields CDR1 SGHRS and CDR2 YFSETQ. The CDR3 is made up of 14 amino acids. In DNA form, the CDR3 reads TGCGCCAGCAGTTCCGGAGTTCCCCGGGAGACCCAGTACTTC. Translated, it gives CASSSGVPRETQYF.

This clonotype was picked up a small number of times. The chain has TRBV6-6 and TRBJ2-7; the D is unclear. V was shortened by 6 bases and J by 2 bases, with 11 bases between the two germline ends. This CDR3 comprises 13 residues. Germline CDR1 is MNHNY and CDR2 is SVGAGI (reference sequence). CDR3 bases: TGTGCCAGCAGGGCACGAGACACCTACGAGCAGTACTTC. Translation: CASRARDTYEQYF.

The V call is TRBV3-1, the J call TRBJ1-4; maybe TRBD1 (5 bases). The CDR3 is 15 amino acids. V was shortened by 4 bases and J by 6 bases, with 15 bases between the two germline ends. Germline V lookup: CDR1 LGHDT, CDR2 YNNKEL (reference sequence). Here the CDR3 reads CASSRGPREDEKLFF. The CDR3 nucleotides read TGTGCCAGCAGCCGGGGACCGAGGGAAGATGAAAAACTGTTTTTT.

This clonotype appeared a few times. The chain has TRBV20-1 and TRBJ1-1; TRBD1 aligns across 10 bases. Per germline, CDR1 DFQATT and CDR2 SNEGSKA (reference sequence). This CDR3 comprises 14 residues. Trimming took 2 bases from V and 6 from J; bases not matched to a gene: 6. CDR3 in amino acids: CSARPGTGESEAFF. The CDR3 DNA follows: TGCAGTGCTAGACCTGGGACAGGGGAATCTGAAGCTTTCTTT.

This clonotype has more than one count but fewer than ten. The chain links TRBV7-2 to TRBJ2-7, with D hard to call. This CDR3 spans 13 amino acids. Trimming removed 3 bases from V and 4 bases from J, with 10 bases in between. Germline V gene sequence: CDR1 SGHTA, CDR2 FQGNSA. The CDR3 protein is CASSLQREYEQYF. DNA of the CDR3: TGTGCCAGCAGCTTGCAGAGAGAATACGAGCAGTACTTC.

The chain is built from TRBV7-9 and TRBJ2-3; D is possibly TRBD1 (5 bases). The V gene's germline CDR1 is SEHNR and CDR2 FQNEAQ (reference sequence). This CDR3 is 15 amino acids long. V dropped 0 bases and J dropped 4 bases, with 11 bases sitting between them. The CDR3: CASSLAVGLADTQYF. CDR3 DNA sequence: TGTGCCAGCAGCTTAGCGGTGGGGCTTGCAGATACGCAGTATTTT.

This clonotype was seen a few times. The V and J genes are TRBV29-1 and TRBJ2-5, with 8 positions matching TRBD1. Germline-derived CDR1 and CDR2 are SQVTM and ANQGSEA. The V gene end was trimmed by 5 bases and the J gene end by 4 bases; junction bases not matched to a gene: 9. This CDR3 spans 14 amino acids. CDR3 residues: CSVRTGMRGETQYF. The CDR3 DNA follows: TGCAGCGTTCGGACAGGGATGAGGGGAGAGACCCAGTACTTC.

This clonotype was counted ten times or more. The V gene is TRBV20-1, the J gene TRBJ2-1, with D possibly matching TRBD1 (6 bases). The CDR3 sequence is 13 residues long. Germline V gene lookup returns CDR1 DFQATT and CDR2 SNEGSKA (reference sequence). Trimming removed 5 bases from V and 6 bases from J, with 14 bases in between. The CDR3 region is CSAERGQLNEQFF. As DNA, the CDR3 is TGCAGTGCTGAGCGTGGACAGCTCAATGAGCAGTTCTTC.

CDR3 loop: CASRLGPGLANYNEQFF. The CDR3 region has the DNA TGTGCCAGCAGACTGGGCCCGGGACTAGCGAACTACAATGAGCAGTTCTTC. V and J are TRBV12-3 or TRBV12-4 and TRBJ2-1; TRBD2 aligns across 10 bases. The V and J ends lost 6 bases and 3 bases, in that order; junction bases with no gene match: 11. The CDR3 totals 17 residues.

V and J are TRBV6-2 or TRBV6-3 and TRBJ2-5, with D perhaps TRBD1 (5 bases). CDR1 is MNHEY and CDR2 is SVGEGT in the germline V gene. CDR3 length: 13 residues. V was cut by 6 bases and J by 4 bases, with 12 bases left in between. CDR3 DNA sequence: TGTGCCAGCAGGGCAGGGATGGGAGAGACCCAGTACTTC. The encoded protein is CASRAGMGETQYF.

The chain combines TRBV6-2 or TRBV6-3 with TRBJ2-1; 9 bases map to TRBD1. The CDR3 covers 16 residues. Germline lookup yields CDR1 MNHEY and CDR2 SVGEGT. V trimming: 5 bases; J trimming: 4 bases; junction bases outside the gene matches: 9. The DNA for the CDR3 is TGTGCCAGCAGTCCATTGACAGGGGGTCGGTACAATGAGCAGTTCTTC. Amino acid sequence: CASSPLTGGRYNEQFF.

This clonotype was observed a few times. The chain links TRBV20-1 to TRBJ1-5; tentatively, D is TRBD1 (5 bases). V dropped 5 bases and J dropped 0 bases, with 14 bases sitting between them. CDR3 length: 15 residues. Germline CDR1 is DFQATT and CDR2 is SNEGSKA (reference sequence). CDR3 sequence (DNA): TGCAGTGCTGCCGGAGACAGAAGTAGCAATCAGCCCCAGCATTTT. This gives the protein CSAAGDRSSNQPQHF.

This clonotype was picked up a small number of times. The chain is built from TRBV20-1 and TRBJ1-2; TRBD1 is a possible D gene (5 bases). V lost 1 base and J lost 4, with 10 bases in between. Germline CDR1 reads DFQATT; CDR2 reads SNEGSKA (reference sequence). This CDR3 contains 13 residues. CDR3 nucleotides: TGCAGTGCTAGAGGTGACAGACCCTATGGCTACACCTTC. Translated, it gives CSARGDRPYGYTF.

The chain links TRBV6-2 or TRBV6-3 to TRBJ2-1; 8 bases match TRBD2. This CDR3 is 16 amino acids long. Unmatched junction bases numbered 6, after V lost 1 base and J lost 4 bases. Germline-derived CDR1 and CDR2 are MNHEY and SVGEGT. CDR3 protein: CASSYFAGGVYNEQFF. CDR3 DNA sequence: TGTGCCAGCAGTTACTTTGCGGGAGGCGTTTACAATGAGCAGTTCTTC.

This clonotype was found a few times. This chain joins TRBV29-1 and TRBJ1-5; TRBD1 matches 9 bases. This CDR3 is 13 amino acids long. Germline V gene data show CDR1 as SQVTM and CDR2 as ANQGSEA. V lost 4 bases to trimming and J lost 4 bases; unmatched junction nucleotides: 2. CDR3 DNA sequence: TGCAGCGTTGGGGACAGGGCTAATCAGCCCCAGCATTTT. It specifies CSVGDRANQPQHF.

The rearrangement joins TRBV24-1 to TRBJ1-4; TRBD1 might be the D (5 bases). This CDR3 comprises 14 residues. Germline V lookup: CDR1 KGHDR, CDR2 SFDVKD. The germline V and J ends were trimmed by 4 bases and 7 bases, with 12 bases remaining between them. CDR3 loop: CATSEVPRGEKLFF. CDR3 bases: TGTGCCACCAGTGAAGTACCTAGGGGTGAAAAACTGTTTTTT.

Only a few counts were recorded for this clonotype. The V call is TRBV11-1, the J call TRBJ2-1; D is unclear. The CDR3 runs to 11 residues. Germline CDR1 and CDR2: SGHAT and FQDESV (reference sequence). The V end lost 8 bases, the J end lost 2 bases, and 4 bases lay between the germline ends. The CDR3 region has the DNA TGTGCCAGCGGGACCTACAATGAGCAGTTCTTC. It is translated as CASGTYNEQFF.

The chain couples TRBV20-1 to TRBJ2-3; 9 nucleotides align to TRBD1. This CDR3 region has 18 residues. Trimming removed 5 bases from V and 1 base from J; junction bases left unmatched: 16. Germline CDR1 reads DFQATT; CDR2 reads SNEGSKA (reference sequence). The CDR3 sequence is CSAEPGQGRTTRTDTQYF. The CDR3 bases are TGCAGTGCTGAACCGGGACAGGGACGGACAACGCGCACAGATACGCAGTATTTT.

The CDR3 nucleotides are TGTGCCATCGGGACAGGGGGCGTCCAAGAGACCCAGTACTTC. Translated: CAIGTGGVQETQYF. The chain carries TRBV19 and TRBJ2-5; 12 bases agree with TRBD1. Unmatched junction bases numbered 4, after V lost 10 bases and J lost 1 base. The CDR3 consists of 14 residues. From germline, CDR1 is LNHDA and CDR2 SQIVND (reference sequence).

This clonotype was observed a few times. The rearrangement joins TRBV27 to TRBJ2-7; D possibly uses TRBD1 or TRBD2 (5 bases each). Germline-derived CDR1 and CDR2 are MNHEY and SMNVEV (reference sequence). The germline V and J ends were trimmed by 3 bases and 3 bases, with 12 bases remaining between them. The CDR3 is made up of 14 amino acids. DNA of the CDR3: TGTGCCAGCAGTTTCGGGACGCGGTTCTACGAGCAGTACTTC. It yields the protein CASSFGTRFYEQYF.

Many counts were recorded for this clonotype. The rearrangement joins TRBV20-1 to TRBJ2-2; perhaps D is TRBD1 or TRBD2 (5 bases each). CDR3 length equals 11 residues. Trimming removed 3 bases at V and 6 bases at J, with 5 bases between. The V gene's germline CDR1 is DFQATT and CDR2 SNEGSKA (reference sequence). CDR3 bases: TGCAGTGCTAGGGGGGCCGGGGAGCTGTTTTTT. Translated: CSARGAGELFF.